This note documents a single TCR beta chain sequence. Sequenced by immunoSEQ multiplex PCR; TCRdb stores in-frame clones only, minus some. The sample lists about 980,000 clones; approximately 80% were seen once. This sample stems from a study of shared clonotypes between healthy human individuals. Trimming took 0 bases from V and 0 from J, leaving 7 bases between them. Germline-derived CDR1 and CDR2 are SGDLS and YYNGEE. The CDR3 consists of 16 residues. This TCR was recovered from a man aged 18 to 29 in good health. The rearrangement joins TRBV9 to TRBJ2-6; D unresolved. The sample consisted of memory CD4+ T cells sorted from blood. The subset: CD45RA-negative fraction. CDR3 region: CASSVAPGSGANVLTF. The CDR3 DNA is TGTGCCAGCAGCGTAGCTCCAGGCTCTGGGGCCAACGTCCTGACTTTC.